The 5 T cell receptor beta chains below all came from one sample that was sequenced in a study of blood T cell repertoires in COVID-19. Libraries were prepared by immunoSEQ multiplex PCR; TCRdb keeps only in-frame clonotypes and omits some of them. This table has 160,000 or so clones, roughly 84% appearing once. The sample comprised peripheral blood. These receptors came from a woman aged 50 to 65 with acute or convalescent COVID-19.

V is TRBV27 and J is TRBJ2-4; D perhaps matches TRBD2 (5 bases). Trimming left V 4 bases short and J 6 bases short, with 22 bases between. Germline CDR1 and CDR2: MNHEY and SMNVEV (reference sequence). The CDR3 loop spans 17 amino acids. The CDR3 bases are TGTGCCAGCAGTTCCTCATTAGCGCGTGGGTGGGGAAACATTCAGTACTTC. It codes for CASSSSLARGWGNIQYF.

This clone appeared a few times. The rearrangement uses TRBV19 and TRBJ2-3; 8 bases align to TRBD1. The CDR3 is 14 amino acids. Germline assignment: CDR1 LNHDA and CDR2 SQIVND (reference sequence). Trimming removed 6 bases from V and 12 bases from J; junction bases left unmatched: 14. The CDR3: CASRRDRRGLRQYF. The CDR3 region has the DNA TGTGCCAGTAGAAGGGACAGGAGGGGATTGAGACAGTATTTT.

This chain joins TRBV28 and TRBJ1-6; 11 bases agree with TRBD1. V shed 6 bases, J shed 5 bases, and the junction held 15 bases outside the gene matches. The CDR3 loop spans 19 amino acids. Germline loops: CDR1 MDHEN, CDR2 SYDVKM. The CDR3 DNA sequence: TGTGCCAGCAGACACCGGGACAGGGGGGTCTGGGGTAATAATTCACCCCTCCACTTT. The encoded protein is CASRHRDRGVWGNNSPLHF.

This clone was recorded only once. V is TRBV11-3 and J is TRBJ2-5; D possibly corresponds to TRBD2 (5 bases). V dropped 1 base and J dropped 3 bases, with 18 bases sitting between them. CDR3 length: 17 residues. Germline V CDR1 and CDR2: SGHNT, YENEEA. CDR3 protein: CASSLGSASGSKETQYF. The DNA of the CDR3 is TGTGCCAGCAGCTTAGGAAGTGCATCGGGGTCCAAAGAGACCCAGTACTTC.

This clone was observed a handful of times. The chain combines TRBV5-6 with TRBJ1-2, with 7 bases matching TRBD1. V trimming: 4 bases; J trimming: 7 bases; junction bases outside the gene matches: 16. Germline values: CDR1 SGHDT, CDR2 YYEEEE. CDR3 length: 16 residues. The DNA for the CDR3 is TGTGCCAGCAGCCAAAGGGCGACAGGGTACTTTGCTGGCTACACCTTC. It yields the protein CASSQRATGYFAGYTF. Full variable domain (remainder filled in from reference TRBV5-6 and TRBJ1-2): DAGVTQSPTHLIKTRGQQVTLRCSPKSGHDTVSWYQQALGQGPQFIFQYYEEEERQRGNFPDRFSGHQFPNYSSELNVNALLLGDSALYLCASSQRATGYFAGYTFGSGTRLTVV.